What follows describes a single T cell receptor beta chain. What it binds is not known. This sample was included in a study of CD8+CD57+ T cells in acquired aplastic anemia. Turning to the study itself: Sorted CD4+ and CD8+ cells yielded DNA averaging around 3.2 ug. Study-level results: Patients did not significantly differ from controls in CD8+ Simpson's diversity.

According to the study, genomic DNA was the template for TCR beta VDJ and CDR3 profiling. In TCRdb, the reads were re-called with MiXCR into one record per CDR3 protein. The table records 200,000 to 300,000 distinct CDR3 sequences, less than 85% of them present only once. The CDR3 consists of 15 residues. Trimming removed 5 bases from V and 14 bases from J, with 27 bases in between. Germline CDR1 reads SGHVS; CDR2 reads FQNEAQ. Patients selected for sequencing had displayed CD8+CD57+ cell expansion by flow cytometry. No therapy had been given to the patients at the time of blood sampling. Sample: sorted CD4+, CD8+, or CD8+CD57+ T cells (not recorded which) from PBMCs. The chain links TRBV7-8 to TRBJ2-5; no definite D call. The clonotype originates from a human donor with aplastic anemia. The CDR3 here is CASSIERETNKYAYF. DNA of the CDR3: TGTGCCAGCAGCATAGAGCGCGAGACAAACAAGTACGCATACTTC.